These T cell receptor beta chains were read from a single sample in a study of blood T cell dynamics during melanoma immunotherapy. Clones were sequenced by immunoSEQ multiplex PCR, and TCRdb holds only the in-frame ones, with some missing. The data hold some 16,000 clones, with over 75% observed a single time. The material was blood, obtained from a patient treated with checkpoint blockade. The receptor set was obtained from a human donor with melanoma. The conserved cysteine and the conserved F or W are not part of the CDR3 here. The order of the fields is V gene, J gene, CDR3 protein.

>TRBV9|TRBJ2-7
ASSPAGGPTYEQY
>TRBV2|TRBJ2-5
ASSKRVFLEETQY
>TRBV21-1|TRBJ1-6
ASSKRPDSSYNSPLH
>TRBV6-1|TRBJ2-7
ASSATEQSYEQY
>TRBV28|TRBJ2-7
ASSYRTGSAYEQY
>TRBV6-1|TRBJ2-7
ASRRLYEQY
>TRBV6-5|TRBJ1-3
ASKSSGNTIY
>TRBV10-3|TRBJ2-1
AISESVRTGSNEQF
>TRBV28|TRBJ1-2
ASSSPSLDRFYGYT
>TRBV5-6|TRBJ2-4
ASNAGQGVNIQY
>TRBV19|TRBJ2-3
ASSTQRGLDTQY
>TRBV4-1|TRBJ1-2
ASSQDTGQQYGYT
>TRBV6-5|TRBJ2-3
ASSYRAGVTDTQY
>TRBV5-4|TRBJ2-3
ASSDTSGGGDTQY
>TRBV28|TRBJ2-7
ASSFEKYEQY
>TRBV10-1|TRBJ1-2
ASSEGGGRGYT
>TRBV6-4|TRBJ2-2
ASRGTRNTGELF
>TRBV19|TRBJ2-6
ASSIQGAGANVLT
>TRBV6-9|TRBJ2-3
ASRKDRAGGWWADTQY
>TRBV7-2|TRBJ1-6
ASSQPNTETYNSPLH
>TRBV27|TRBJ1-2
ASSFTRDRGFHGYT
>TRBV5-1|TRBJ2-5
ASSLGQAETQY
>TRBV4-1|TRBJ2-7
ASSLGLGYEQY
>TRBV6-6|TRBJ1-5
ASSPTGSDNQPQH
>TRBV7-2|TRBJ2-7
ASSFSRGGPYEQY
>TRBV2|TRBJ2-7
ASGLLGGGQY
>TRBV4-2|TRBJ1-1
ASSQDDRLNTEAF
>TRBV5-1|TRBJ1-1
ASKLRDSNTEAF
>TRBV28|TRBJ2-7
ASSTTGLRYEQY
>TRBV18|TRBJ2-1
ASSRSYNEQF
>TRBV9|TRBJ2-5
ASSPYSDRGQETQY
>TRBV4-2|TRBJ1-1
ASSHGQGKAF
>TRBV9|TRBJ1-3
ASSVSALGNTIY
>TRBV6-1|TRBJ1-6
ASRNLDGRSPLH
>TRBV9|TRBJ1-1
ASSVAGLGGTEAF
>TRBV5-6|TRBJ2-2
ASSLTGGRDTGELF
>TRBV28|TRBJ2-1
ASRSLTEQF
>TRBV28|TRBJ2-7
ASASSYEQY
>TRBV5-1|TRBJ2-3
ASSLASRVSGDTQY
>TRBV10-3|TRBJ1-2
AISDTGANYGYT
>TRBV30|TRBJ2-6
ATSLGGRVSGANVLT
>TRBV6-6|TRBJ2-5
ASSYGGGQGRETQY
>TRBV28|TRBJ1-5
ASGTVQPQH
>TRBV4-1|TRBJ1-1
ASIGQGANTEAF
>TRBV18|TRBJ1-6
ASSNEEGYHSPLH
>TRBV4-1|TRBJ2-3
ASSPNRLAATDTQY
>TRBV7-9|TRBJ2-7
ASSLALADEQY
>TRBV11-2|TRBJ2-7
ASSLDPSGRSYEQY
>TRBV11-2|TRBJ2-1
ASSPRLDPNLGQF
>TRBV18|TRBJ2-4
ASSPPERGYNIQY
>TRBV9|TRBJ2-5
ASSETGRLQETQY
>TRBV4-2|TRBJ1-3
ASSSRDTSGNTIY
>TRBV5-1|TRBJ2-1
ASSETGGEQSSYNEQF
>TRBV9|TRBJ2-3
ASSATSGSDTQY
>TRBV19|TRBJ2-7
ASSDPGQGFYEQY
>TRBV11-2|TRBJ2-7
ASSLDRGKYEQY
>TRBV18|TRBJ1-2
ASDEGTNYGYT
>TRBV18|TRBJ1-4
ASSPWDSNEKLF
>TRBV6-1|TRBJ1-6
ASSARGGIRHSPLH